This TCR beta chain was documented in a study of graft-versus-host responses after intestinal transplantation. Study findings and constraints: Detected in recipient marrow were GvH clones, some of which were first observed in ileum or blood. GvH clone levels peaked in circulation, and this peak was associated with early post-transplant HvG declines.

About this clone: Its specificity is unknown.

Sequencing used immunoSEQ multiplex PCR; TCRdb keeps in-frame clones, though not all of them. This table holds fewer than 95,000 clones, 85% to 95% found once. J gave up 1 base and V 5 bases, and 1 base lay outside the gene matches. CDR3 length equals 14 residues. Germline-derived CDR1 and CDR2 are SGHVS and FNYEAQ. This TCR derives from a human donor who was the organ donor for an intestinal transplant. This specimen was unstimulated CD8+ T cells sorted from spleen or lymph node cells, taken before transplant. V gene TRBV7-6 combines with J gene TRBJ1-1, with TRBD1 identical over 10 bases. The CDR3 protein is CASSRTGGNTEAFF. The DNA for the CDR3 is TGTGCCAGCAGCCGGACAGGGGGGAACACTGAAGCTTTCTTT.